This T cell receptor (beta chain) appears in the sequencing data of a study of CD8+CD57+ T cells in acquired aplastic anemia. For the study at large: Across the sorted CD4+ and CD8+ cells, DNA amounts averaged approximately 3.1 ug. Healthy donors averaged about 10 million reads for CD4+ cells.

Notes on the study in general: Patients and controls shared fewer than 30 CD8+ CDR3 sequences. Levels of CD8+ Simpson's diversity were not significantly distinct in patients versus controls.

Genomic DNA, the template, was used for profiling of the TCR beta VDJ and CDR3. TCRdb re-called the reads with MiXCR, one entry per CDR3 protein. The table records under 200,000 distinct CDR3 sequences, about 60% of them present only once. Worth noting for this clonotype: Its target is unknown.

What was sequenced was sorted CD4+, CD8+, or CD8+CD57+ T cells (not recorded which) from PBMCs. The clonotype originates from a human donor in good health.

CDR3 sequence: CSVGASGSVQGEQFF. In DNA form, the CDR3 reads TGCAGTGTAGGGGCTAGCGGGAGCGTACAAGGTGAGCAGTTCTTC. This chain links TRBV20-1 with TRBJ2-1; TRBD2 agrees at 10 bases. The CDR3 sequence is 15 residues long. Germline CDR1 reads DFQATT; CDR2 reads SNEGSKA (reference sequence). Trimming removed 7 bases from V and 9 bases from J; junction bases left unmatched: 15.